The rows below give T cell receptor beta chains drawn from one sample of a study of chemoradiotherapy in HPV16-positive cancers. Measured with immunoSEQ multiplex PCR; TCRdb has only the in-frame clones, and not every one. The sample shows 53,000 or so clones, about nine tenths of them seen only once. Material: blood, obtained from a patient who underwent chemoradiotherapy. All receptors derive from a human donor with HPV-associated anogenital cancer. CDR3s include the opening cysteine and the closing phenylalanine or tryptophan. D genes are given only for firm matches. Where a row states a size, it is once, few, many or the class of an expanded clone; other rows omit it.

d_gene,j_gene,v_gene,abundance,CDR3nt,CDR3aa
.,TRBJ2-6,TRBV14,.,TGTGCCAGCAGCCCCCCAAGGGGGGGCACTGGGGCCAACGTCCTGACTTTC,CASSPPRGGTGANVLTF
.,TRBJ1-2,TRBV7-9,.,TGTGCCAGCAGCTTAAGAGGGCTCTATGGCTACACCTTC,CASSLRGLYGYTF
.,TRBJ2-7,TRBV4-1,.,TGCGCCAGCAGCCAAGCCGAGGGTAGGGGCTCCTACGAGCAGTACTTC,CASSQAEGRGSYEQYF
.,TRBJ2-1,TRBV12-5,.,TGTGCTAGTGGAGGACTGGGGGGCCCCTACAATGAGCAGTTCTTC,CASGGLGGPYNEQFF
.,TRBJ2-1,TRBV6-4,.,TGTGCCAGCAGTGACTCGATAGAGGGTTCCTACAATGAGCAGTTCTTC,CASSDSIEGSYNEQFF
.,TRBJ1-6,TRBV14,once,TGTGCCAGCAGCCAATATGCGACCCTTGGGGTACGATCACCCCTCCACTTT,CASSQYATLGVRSPLHF
.,TRBJ2-7,TRBV19,.,TGTGCCAGTAGTATAGAGGCGCGTCGGTGGCACGAGCAGTACTTC,CASSIEARRWHEQYF
TRBD2,TRBJ2-1,TRBV6-6,.,TGTGCCAGCAGACGCCGGGGGGGGTACAATGAGCAGTTCTTC,CASRRRGGYNEQFF
.,TRBJ1-3,TRBV6-1,.,TGTGCCAGCAGTGAAAAAGACACCATATATTTT,CASSEKDTIYF
.,TRBJ1-2,TRBV7-8,.,TGTGCCAGCAGCCCGGGGGCGCGGGACTATGGCTACACCTTC,CASSPGARDYGYTF
.,TRBJ1-6,TRBV19,once,TGTGCCAGTAGTATACAGGCAGGGAATAATTCACCCCTCCACTTT,CASSIQAGNNSPLHF
.,TRBJ2-5,TRBV19,.,TGTGCCAGTAGGGGGGGTCGAGAGACCCAGTACTTC,CASRGGRETQYF
TRBD1,TRBJ2-7,TRBV7-2,.,TGTGCCAGCAGCCCGCGGGACAGGACCTACGAGCAGTACTTC,CASSPRDRTYEQYF
.,TRBJ1-5,TRBV7-2,.,TGTGCCAGCAGCTTAGCAGGAACACAAAATCAGCCCCAGCATTTT,CASSLAGTQNQPQHF
.,TRBJ1-2,TRBV9,.,TGTGCCAGCAGCCCAAGAAGAGTTGCAGCTGGCTACACCTTC,CASSPRRVAAGYTF
.,TRBJ2-3,TRBV4-3,.,TGCGCCAGCAGCCAAGATCGCCTTCCTGGGGCAGATACGCAGTATTTT,CASSQDRLPGADTQYF
.,TRBJ1-4,TRBV6-5,.,TGTGCCAGCACCTCTACTTGGTCAACTAATGAAAAACTGTTTTTT,CASTSTWSTNEKLFF
TRBD1,TRBJ1-2,TRBV6-5,.,TGTGCCAGCAGTTACGGGGGACAGAATTATGGCTACACCTTC,CASSYGGQNYGYTF
.,TRBJ1-2,TRBV12-5,.,TGTGCTAGTCGCCTGGATCATATCAGGGGCTACACCTTC,CASRLDHIRGYTF
.,TRBJ1-1,TRBV5-5,.,TGTGCCAGCAGCTTCCAGACCAACACTGAAGCTTTCTTT,CASSFQTNTEAFF
.,TRBJ2-5,TRBV19,.,TGTGCCAGTTCCCCCGGGGTGCTTGGTGAGACCCAGTACTTC,CASSPGVLGETQYF
.,TRBJ1-6,TRBV4-1,.,TGCGCCAGCAGCCAAGATGGACTTGATAATTCACCCCTCCACTTT,CASSQDGLDNSPLHF
.,TRBJ1-2,TRBV7-8,.,TGTGCCAGCAGCTCCTCCGGACGGAACTATGGCTACACCTTC,CASSSSGRNYGYTF
.,TRBJ2-5,TRBV19,.,TGTGCCAGTAGTTTACAGGGTGGAGAGACCCAGTACTTC,CASSLQGGETQYF
.,TRBJ1-3,TRBV12-5,.,TGTGCTAGTGGTTTGGTGGCAGAATACTCTGGAAACACCATATATTTT,CASGLVAEYSGNTIYF
.,TRBJ2-3,TRBV5-4,.,TGTGCCAGCAGCGGGGGGACGCCCGGAGGCACAGATACGCAGTATTTT,CASSGGTPGGTDTQYF
.,TRBJ2-5,TRBV27,.,TGTGCCAGCACCCTCGACAGGCCTCACCAAGAGACCCAGTACTTC,CASTLDRPHQETQYF